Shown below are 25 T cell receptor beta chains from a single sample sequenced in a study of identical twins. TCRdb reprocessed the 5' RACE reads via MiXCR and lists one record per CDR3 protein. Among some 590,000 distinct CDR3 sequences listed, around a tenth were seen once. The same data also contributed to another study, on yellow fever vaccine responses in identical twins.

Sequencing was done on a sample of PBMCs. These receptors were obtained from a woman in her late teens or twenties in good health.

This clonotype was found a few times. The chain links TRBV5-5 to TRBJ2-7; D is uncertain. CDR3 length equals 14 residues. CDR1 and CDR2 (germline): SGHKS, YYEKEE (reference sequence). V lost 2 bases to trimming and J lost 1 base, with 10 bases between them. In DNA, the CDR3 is TGTGCCAGCAGCTTTTTTAGGAATTCCTACGAGCAGTACTTC. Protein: CASSFFRNSYEQYF.

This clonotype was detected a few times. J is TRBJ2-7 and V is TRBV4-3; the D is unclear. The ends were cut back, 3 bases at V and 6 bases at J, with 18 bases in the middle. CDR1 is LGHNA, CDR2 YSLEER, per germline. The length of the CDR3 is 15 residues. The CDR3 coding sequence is TGCGCCAGCAGCCAGACCGGGCCCCCTGCAGGCGAGCAGTACTTC. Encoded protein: CASSQTGPPAGEQYF.

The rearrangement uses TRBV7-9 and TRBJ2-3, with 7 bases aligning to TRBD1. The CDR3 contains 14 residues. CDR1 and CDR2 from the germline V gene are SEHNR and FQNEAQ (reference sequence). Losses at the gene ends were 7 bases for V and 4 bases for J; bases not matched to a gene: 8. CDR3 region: CASTRTGVPDTQYF. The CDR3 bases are TGTGCCAGCACCAGGACAGGTGTCCCAGATACGCAGTATTTT.

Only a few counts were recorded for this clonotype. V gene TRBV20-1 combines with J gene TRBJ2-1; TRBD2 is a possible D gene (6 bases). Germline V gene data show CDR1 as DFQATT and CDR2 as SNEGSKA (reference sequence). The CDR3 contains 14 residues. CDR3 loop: CSAYYEGGSNEQFF. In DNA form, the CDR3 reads TGCAGCGCGTACTATGAGGGAGGAAGCAATGAGCAGTTCTTC.

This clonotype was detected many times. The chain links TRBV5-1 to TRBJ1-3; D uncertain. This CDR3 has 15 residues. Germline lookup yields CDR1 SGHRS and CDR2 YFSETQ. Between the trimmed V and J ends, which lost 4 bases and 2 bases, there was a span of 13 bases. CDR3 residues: CASSQTAHPGNTIYF. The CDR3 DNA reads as TGCGCCAGCAGCCAGACTGCCCATCCTGGAAACACCATATATTTT.

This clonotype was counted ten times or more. Written as DNA, the CDR3 is TGTGCCAGCACACTAACACTAGCTACTAGCACAGATACGCAGTATTTT. Translated: CASTLTLATSTDTQYF. The chain links TRBV3-1 to TRBJ2-3, with D possibly TRBD2 on 6 matching bases. The CDR3 runs to 16 residues. The germline V and J ends were trimmed by 7 bases and 0 bases, with 17 bases remaining between them. Germline V gives CDR1 LGHDT, CDR2 YNNKEL (reference sequence).

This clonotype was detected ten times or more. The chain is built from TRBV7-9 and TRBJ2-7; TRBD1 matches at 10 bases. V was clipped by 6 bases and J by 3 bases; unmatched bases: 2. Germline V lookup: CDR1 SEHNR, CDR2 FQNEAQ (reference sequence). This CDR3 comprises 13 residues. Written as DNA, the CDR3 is TGTGCCAGCAGAGGACAGGGGGGCTACGAGCAGTACTTC. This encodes CASRGQGGYEQYF.

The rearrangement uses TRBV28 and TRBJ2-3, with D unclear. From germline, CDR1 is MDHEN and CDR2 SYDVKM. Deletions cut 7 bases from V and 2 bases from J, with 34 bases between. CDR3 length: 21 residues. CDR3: CASNWVRVASGPPSDTDTQYF. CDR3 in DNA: TGTGCCAGCAACTGGGTCCGCGTGGCCTCTGGACCTCCGTCGGACACAGATACGCAGTATTTT.

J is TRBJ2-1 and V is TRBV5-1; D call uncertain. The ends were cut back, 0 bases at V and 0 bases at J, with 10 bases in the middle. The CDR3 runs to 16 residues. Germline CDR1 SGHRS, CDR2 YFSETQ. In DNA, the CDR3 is TGCGCCAGCAGCTTGGAGGTCAGAGACTCCTACAATGAGCAGTTCTTC. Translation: CASSLEVRDSYNEQFF.

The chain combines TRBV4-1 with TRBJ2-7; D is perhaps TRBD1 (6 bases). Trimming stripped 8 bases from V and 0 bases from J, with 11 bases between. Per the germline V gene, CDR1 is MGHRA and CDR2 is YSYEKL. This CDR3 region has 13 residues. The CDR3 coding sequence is TGCGCCAGCGGAAAGGGGGACTCCTACGAGCAGTACTTC. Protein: CASGKGDSYEQYF.

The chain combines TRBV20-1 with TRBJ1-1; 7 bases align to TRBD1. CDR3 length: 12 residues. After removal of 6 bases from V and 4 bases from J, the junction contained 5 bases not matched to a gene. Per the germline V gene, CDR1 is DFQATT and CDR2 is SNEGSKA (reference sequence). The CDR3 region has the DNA TGCAGTGCGCCGGACAGGACCACTGAAGCTTTCTTT. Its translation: CSAPDRTTEAFF.

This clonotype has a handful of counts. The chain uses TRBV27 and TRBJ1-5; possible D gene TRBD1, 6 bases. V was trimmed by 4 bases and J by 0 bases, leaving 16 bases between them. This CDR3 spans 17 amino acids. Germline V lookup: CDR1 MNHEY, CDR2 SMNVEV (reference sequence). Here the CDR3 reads CASSSPSTRGSNQPQHF. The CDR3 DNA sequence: TGTGCCAGCAGTTCACCCTCTACCAGGGGTAGCAATCAGCCCCAGCATTTT.

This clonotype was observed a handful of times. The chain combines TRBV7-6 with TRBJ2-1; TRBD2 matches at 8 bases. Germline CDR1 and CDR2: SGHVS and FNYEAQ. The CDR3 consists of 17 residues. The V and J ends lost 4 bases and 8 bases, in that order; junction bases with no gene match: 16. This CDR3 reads CASSSSLSGDTFDEQFF. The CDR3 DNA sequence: TGTGCCAGCAGCTCCTCTCTTAGCGGGGACACTTTCGATGAGCAGTTCTTC.

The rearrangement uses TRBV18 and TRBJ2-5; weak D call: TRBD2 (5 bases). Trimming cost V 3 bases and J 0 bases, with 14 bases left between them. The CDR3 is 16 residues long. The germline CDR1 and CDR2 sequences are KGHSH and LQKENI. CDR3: CASSPLGIGNQETQYF. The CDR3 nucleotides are TGTGCCAGCTCACCCTTGGGAATCGGGAACCAAGAGACCCAGTACTTC.

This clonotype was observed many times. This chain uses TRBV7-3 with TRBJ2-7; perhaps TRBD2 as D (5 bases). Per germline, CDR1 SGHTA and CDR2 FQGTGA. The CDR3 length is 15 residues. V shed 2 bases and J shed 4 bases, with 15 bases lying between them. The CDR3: CASSLRPGTGYEQYF. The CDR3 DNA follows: TGTGCCAGCAGCTTACGTCCGGGAACGGGGTACGAGCAGTACTTC. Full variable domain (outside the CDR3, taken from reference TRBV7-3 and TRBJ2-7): GAGVSQTPSNKVTEKGKYVELRCDPISGHTALYWYRQSLGQGPEFLIYFQGTGAADDSGLPNDRFFAVRPEGSVSTLKIQRTERGDSAVYLCASSLRPGTGYEQYFGPGTRLTVT.

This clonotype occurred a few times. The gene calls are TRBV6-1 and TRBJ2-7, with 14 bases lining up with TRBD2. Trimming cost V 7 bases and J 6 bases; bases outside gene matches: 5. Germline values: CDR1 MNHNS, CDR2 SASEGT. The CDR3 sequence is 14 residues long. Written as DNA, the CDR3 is TGTGCCAGCAAGGGACTAGCGGGGGCTTTCGAGCAGTACTTC. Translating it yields CASKGLAGAFEQYF.

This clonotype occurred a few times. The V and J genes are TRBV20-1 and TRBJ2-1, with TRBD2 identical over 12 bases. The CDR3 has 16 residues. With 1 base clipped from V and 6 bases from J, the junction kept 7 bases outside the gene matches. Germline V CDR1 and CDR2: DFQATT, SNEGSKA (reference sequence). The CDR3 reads CSARVHTGLAGNEQFF. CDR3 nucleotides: TGCAGTGCTAGAGTTCACACGGGACTAGCGGGCAATGAGCAGTTCTTC.

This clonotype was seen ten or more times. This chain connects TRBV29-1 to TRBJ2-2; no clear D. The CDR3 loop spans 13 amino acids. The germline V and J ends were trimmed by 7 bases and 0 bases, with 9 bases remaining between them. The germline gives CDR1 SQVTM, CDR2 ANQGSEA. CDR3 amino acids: CSGVVANTGELFF. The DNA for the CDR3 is TGCAGCGGTGTTGTGGCGAACACCGGGGAGCTGTTTTTT.

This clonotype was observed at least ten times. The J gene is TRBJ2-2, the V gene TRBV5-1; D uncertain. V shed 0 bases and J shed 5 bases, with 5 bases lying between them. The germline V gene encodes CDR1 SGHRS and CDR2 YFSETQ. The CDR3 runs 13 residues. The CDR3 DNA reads TGCGCCAGCAGCTTGGAGGTTACCGGGGAGCTGTTTTTT. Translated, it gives CASSLEVTGELFF.

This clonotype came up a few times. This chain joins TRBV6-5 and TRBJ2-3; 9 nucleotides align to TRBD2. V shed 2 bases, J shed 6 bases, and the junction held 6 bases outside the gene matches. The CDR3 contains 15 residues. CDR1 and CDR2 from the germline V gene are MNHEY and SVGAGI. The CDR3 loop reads CASSYGGGAPDTQYF. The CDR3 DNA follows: TGTGCCAGCAGTTACGGCGGGGGGGCCCCCGATACGCAGTATTTT.

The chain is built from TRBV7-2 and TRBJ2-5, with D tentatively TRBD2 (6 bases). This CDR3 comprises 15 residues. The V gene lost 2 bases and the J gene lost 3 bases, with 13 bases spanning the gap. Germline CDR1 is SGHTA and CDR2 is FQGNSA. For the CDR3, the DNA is TGTGCCAGCAGCTTAAGGTTGTGGGGGGAAGAGACCCAGTACTTC. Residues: CASSLRLWGEETQYF.

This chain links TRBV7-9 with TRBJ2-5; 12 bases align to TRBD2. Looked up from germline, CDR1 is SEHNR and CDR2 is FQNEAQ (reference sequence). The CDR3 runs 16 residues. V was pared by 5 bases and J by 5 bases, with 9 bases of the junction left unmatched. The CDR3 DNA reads TGTGCCAGCAGCCCCGCGACTAGCGGGAGCGGGGAGACCCAGTACTTC. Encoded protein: CASSPATSGSGETQYF. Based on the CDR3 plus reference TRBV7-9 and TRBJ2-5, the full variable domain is DTGVSQNPRHKITKRGQNVTFRCDPISEHNRLYWYRQTLGQGPEFLTYFQNEAQLEKSRLLSDRFSAERPKGSFSTLEIQRTEQGDSAMYLCASSPATSGSGETQYFGPGTRLLVL.

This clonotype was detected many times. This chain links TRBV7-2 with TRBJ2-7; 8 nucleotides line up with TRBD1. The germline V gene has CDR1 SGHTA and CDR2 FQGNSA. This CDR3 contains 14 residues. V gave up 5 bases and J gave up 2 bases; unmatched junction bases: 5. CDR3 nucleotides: TGTGCCAGCAGCCCGCCGGGACAGGCCTACGAGCAGTACTTC. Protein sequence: CASSPPGQAYEQYF. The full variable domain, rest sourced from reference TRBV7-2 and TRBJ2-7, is GAGVSQSPSNKVTEKGKDVELRCDPISGHTALYWYRQSLGQGLEFLIYFQGNSAPDKSGLPSDRFSAERTGGSVSTLTIQRTQQEDSAVYLCASSPPGQAYEQYFGPGTRLTVT.

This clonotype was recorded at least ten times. CDR3 protein: CASSLEPPGLAGGGEQFF. CDR3 in DNA: TGCGCCAGCAGCTTGGAACCCCCGGGACTAGCGGGAGGGGGTGAGCAGTTCTTC. The rearrangement links TRBV5-1 to TRBJ2-1; 16 positions match TRBD2. The germline gives CDR1 SGHRS, CDR2 YFSETQ. J lost 9 bases, V lost 0 bases, and 9 bases had no gene match. The CDR3 has 18 residues.

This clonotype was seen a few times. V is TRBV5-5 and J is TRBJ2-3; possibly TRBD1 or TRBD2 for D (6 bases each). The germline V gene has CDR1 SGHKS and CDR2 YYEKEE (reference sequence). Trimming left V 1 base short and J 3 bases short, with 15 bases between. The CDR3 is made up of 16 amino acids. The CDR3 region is CASSLKVGGETDTQYF. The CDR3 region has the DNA TGTGCCAGCAGCTTGAAAGTGGGGGGCGAAACAGATACGCAGTATTTT.